Listed below are T cell receptor beta chains from one sample, sequenced in a study of blood T cell repertoires in COVID-19. Produced via immunoSEQ multiplex PCR; TCRdb's table is partial and in-frame only. This table holds 30,000 or so clones, about nine tenths found once. Sequenced: peripheral blood. Every receptor here comes from a man aged 55 to 70 with active COVID-19. Both conserved end residues are part of each CDR3. D genes are given only for firm matches. Size is stated for part of the rows, as once, few or many counts, or as a class when the clone is expanded.

v_call	j_call	clone_size	d_call	cdr3_aa	cdr3_nt
TRBV19	TRBJ2-1	NA	TRBD2	CASSKGLAEYNEQFF	TGTGCCAGTAGTAAGGGACTAGCGGAATACAATGAGCAGTTCTTC
TRBV7-6	TRBJ1-4	NA	TRBD1	CASSLGSGGLEKLFF	TGTGCCAGCAGCTTAGGCTCAGGGGGATTAGAAAAACTGTTTTTT
TRBV18	TRBJ1-4	NA	NA	CASSRSGGSNEKLFF	TGTGCCAGCTCACGGTCCGGGGGGTCTAATGAAAAACTGTTTTTT
TRBV30	TRBJ2-2	NA	TRBD2	CAWSPPGLAGTGELFF	TGTGCCTGGAGTCCGCCGGGACTAGCGGGCACCGGGGAGCTGTTTTTT
TRBV7-8	TRBJ2-2	NA	NA	CASSRRQAKAGELFF	TGTGCCAGCAGCCGGCGACAGGCAAAGGCCGGGGAGCTGTTTTTT
TRBV19	TRBJ2-1	once	NA	CASRTAGVHEQFF	TGTGCCAGTAGGACAGCAGGGGTCCATGAGCAGTTCTTC
TRBV11-3	TRBJ2-7	NA	TRBD2	CASSHSGGAGEQYF	TGTGCCAGCAGCCATAGCGGGGGGGCCGGGGAGCAGTACTTC
TRBV9	TRBJ2-1	NA	TRBD2	CASSMLVAGQQFF	TGTGCCAGCAGCATGCTAGTAGCGGGGCAGCAGTTCTTC
TRBV29-1	TRBJ2-1	few	TRBD2	CSVGASGGRVNEQFF	TGCAGCGTTGGGGCTAGCGGGGGTAGAGTGAATGAGCAGTTCTTC
TRBV6-5	TRBJ1-1	NA	NA	CASTDGGRGISEAFF	TGTGCCAGCACGGATGGTGGGCGGGGAATATCTGAAGCTTTCTTT
TRBV29-1	TRBJ2-7	NA	TRBD2	CSVSTSGSPEQYF	TGCAGCGTCAGTACTAGCGGGAGTCCTGAGCAGTACTTC
TRBV7-2	TRBJ1-2	NA	TRBD1	CASSLAGGQNYGYTF	TGTGCCAGCAGCTTAGCGGGGGGACAGAACTATGGCTACACCTTC
TRBV9	TRBJ2-5	NA	NA	CASSGGGLPQETQYF	TGTGCCAGCAGCGGAGGAGGACTACCACAAGAGACCCAGTACTTC
TRBV7-8	TRBJ1-2	NA	TRBD1	CASSAGQVDYGYTF	TGTGCCAGCAGCGCGGGACAGGTGGATTATGGCTACACCTTC
TRBV29-1	TRBJ2-3	NA	TRBD2	CSVGISGGEDTQYF	TGCAGCGTTGGGATTAGCGGGGGGGAAGATACGCAGTATTTT
TRBV28	TRBJ2-7	NA	NA	CASSNGGGALSYEQYF	TGTGCCAGCAGCAATGGGGGGGGCGCGCTGTCCTACGAGCAGTACTTC
TRBV23-1	TRBJ1-1	NA	NA	CASSPGGAENTEAFF	TGCGCCAGCAGTCCGGGGGGGGCTGAGAACACTGAAGCTTTCTTT
TRBV7-3	TRBJ2-3	NA	NA	CASRRGGPTDTQYF	TGTGCCTCTCGGAGGGGGGGACCCACAGATACGCAGTATTTT
TRBV5-4	TRBJ1-2	NA	TRBD1	CASSSGDRGDRGYTF	TGTGCCAGCAGCTCAGGGGACAGGGGGGATCGGGGCTACACCTTC
TRBV30	TRBJ1-5	NA	NA	CARSEGDNQPQHF	TGTGCCCGGAGTGAGGGAGACAATCAGCCCCAGCATTTT
TRBV6-4	TRBJ2-7	NA	NA	CASSEEGQSSYEQYF	TGTGCCAGCAGTGAGGAGGGGCAGAGCTCCTACGAGCAGTACTTC
TRBV29-1	TRBJ1-1	NA	TRBD1	CSVEEDREAFF	TGCAGCGTTGAAGAGGACAGGGAAGCTTTCTTT
TRBV5-8	TRBJ1-2	once	TRBD1	CASSPGQGAIYGYTF	TGTGCCAGCAGCCCCGGACAGGGGGCGATCTATGGCTACACCTTC